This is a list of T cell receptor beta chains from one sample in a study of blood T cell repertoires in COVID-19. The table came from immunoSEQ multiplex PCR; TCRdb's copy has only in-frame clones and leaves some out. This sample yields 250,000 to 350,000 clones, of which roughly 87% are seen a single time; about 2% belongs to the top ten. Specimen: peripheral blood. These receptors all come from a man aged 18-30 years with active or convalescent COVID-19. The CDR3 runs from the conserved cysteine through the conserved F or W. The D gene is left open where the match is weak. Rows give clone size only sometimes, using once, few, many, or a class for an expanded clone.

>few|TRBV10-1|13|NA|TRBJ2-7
TGCGCCAGCAGTGAGTCCGGTACCTACGAGCAGTACTTC
CASSESGTYEQYF
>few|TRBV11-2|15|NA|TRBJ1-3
TGTGCCAGCAGCTTAGTTTTGAGCTCTGGAAACACCATATATTTT
CASSLVLSSGNTIYF
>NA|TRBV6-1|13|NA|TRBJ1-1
TGTGCCAGCAGTGAAGCGCTGGCAGTTGAAGCTTTCTTT
CASSEALAVEAFF
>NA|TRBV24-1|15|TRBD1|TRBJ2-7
TGTGCCACCAGTGAGTCGACAGGGGGCTTCGACGAGCAGTACTTC
CATSESTGGFDEQYF
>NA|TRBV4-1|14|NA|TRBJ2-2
TGCGCCAGCAGCCAGGTGACTGGTACCGGGGAGCTGTTTTTT
CASSQVTGTGELFF
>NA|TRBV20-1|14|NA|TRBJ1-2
TGCAGTGCTAGTCCGACAGCGAGAGGTATGGGCTACACCTTC
CSASPTARGMGYTF
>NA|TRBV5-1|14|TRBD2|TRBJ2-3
TGCGCCAGTAGGACTAGCGGGGCCCTGGATACGCAGTATTTT
CASRTSGALDTQYF
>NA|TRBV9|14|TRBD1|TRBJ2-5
TGTGCCAGCAGTGGATCAGGGGGCCTGGAGACCCAGTACTTC
CASSGSGGLETQYF
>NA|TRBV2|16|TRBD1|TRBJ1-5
TGTGCCAGCAGTGAGGCACTGACAGGGCGAAATCAGCCCCAGCATTTT
CASSEALTGRNQPQHF
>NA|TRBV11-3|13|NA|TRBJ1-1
TGTGCCAGCAGCTTATCGGTCAACACTGAAGCTTTCTTT
CASSLSVNTEAFF
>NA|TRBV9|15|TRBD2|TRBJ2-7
TGTGCCAGCAGCGTAAGCACTAGCGAGGAGAACGAGCAGTACTTC
CASSVSTSEENEQYF
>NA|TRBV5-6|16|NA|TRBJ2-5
TGTGCCAGCAGCTTGGGTTTTACACCGTACCAAGAGACCCAGTACTTC
CASSLGFTPYQETQYF
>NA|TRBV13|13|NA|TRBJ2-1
TGTGCCAGCAGCTCCCAACAGGTCTCTGAGCAGTTCTTC
CASSSQQVSEQFF
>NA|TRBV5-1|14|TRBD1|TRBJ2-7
TGCGCCAGCAGCTTGTGGCAGGGGGCCTACGAGCAGTACTTC
CASSLWQGAYEQYF
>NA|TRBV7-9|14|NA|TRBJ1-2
TGTGCCAGCAGCTTAATGGGCCATGCGGGGGGCTACACCTTC
CASSLMGHAGGYTF
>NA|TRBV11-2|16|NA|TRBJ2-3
TGTGCCAGCAGCTATTCGACGGGAACTAGCACAGATACGCAGTATTTT
CASSYSTGTSTDTQYF
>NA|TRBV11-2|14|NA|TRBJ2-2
TGTGCCAGCAGCCGGACAGCTTCTCCCGGGGAGCTGTTTTTT
CASSRTASPGELFF
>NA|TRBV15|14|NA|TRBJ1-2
TGTGCCACCAGCAGAGATCAGGGATACTATGGCTACACCTTC
CATSRDQGYYGYTF
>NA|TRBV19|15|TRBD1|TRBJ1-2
TGTGCCAGTAGTAACACCGGGACAGTTTGGTATGGCTACACCTTC
CASSNTGTVWYGYTF